This T cell receptor beta chain was documented in a study of shared clonotypes between healthy human individuals. This CDR3 has 15 amino acids. V lost 3 bases to trimming and J lost 2 bases; unmatched junction nucleotides: 5. Germline V lookup: CDR1 SGHTS, CDR2 YDEGEE. Turning to this clone: The antigen is not known.

Adult Caucasians living in Nashville, Tennessee made up all of the donors. Splitting the CD4+ cells yielded a CD45RA+ naive subset and a CD45RA-negative memory subset. Genomic DNA of every subset was divided equally among multiple immunoSEQ plates. Sequenced by immunoSEQ multiplex PCR; TCRdb stores in-frame clones only, minus some. The sample includes over 1.5 million clones, about 98% of them seen just once. Overall study findings and caveats: Non-shared clonotypes showed lower generation probabilities than clonotypes common to all four donors.

The receptor was derived from a man younger than 45 in good health. The chain combines TRBV5-8 with TRBJ2-7; 10 bases are a match to TRBD2. Material for sequencing was naive CD4+ T cells sorted from blood. Subset in this sample: CD45RA+ positively selected. CDR3 bases: TGTGCCAGCAGCTCCCTAGCGGGAGCGACCTACGAGCAGTACTTC. It is translated as CASSSLAGATYEQYF.